These T cell receptor beta chains were read from a single sample in a study of cytomegalovirus exposure and HLA in healthy donors. Clones were sequenced by immunoSEQ multiplex PCR, and TCRdb holds only the in-frame ones, with some missing. The sample has about 280,000 clones; roughly 90% are singletons. The sequenced material came from PBMCs. The receptor source for this set is a woman under 30 in good health and CMV-seronegative. The CDR3 runs from the conserved cysteine through the conserved F or W. A D gene is named only where the DNA matches it firmly. Size tells how often a clone was seen (once, few, many) or the class of an expanded clone, and some rows leave it out.

j_gene: TRBJ2-7
v_gene: TRBV5-4
d_gene: .
abundance: .
CDR3aa: CASSATNYEQYF
CDR3nt: TGTGCCAGCAGCGCTACGAACTACGAGCAGTACTTC

j_gene: TRBJ1-2
v_gene: TRBV27
d_gene: TRBD1
abundance: .
CDR3aa: CASSPGQGRYGYTF
CDR3nt: TGTGCCAGCAGTCCGGGACAGGGGCGATATGGCTACACCTTC

j_gene: TRBJ2-1
v_gene: TRBV29-1
d_gene: .
abundance: .
CDR3aa: CSVGDMGRGFF
CDR3nt: TGCAGCGTGGGGGACATGGGGAGGGGGTTCTTC

j_gene: TRBJ1-2
v_gene: TRBV7-9
d_gene: TRBD1
abundance: .
CDR3aa: CSSSSTLTGDYGYTF
CDR3nt: TGTTCCAGCAGCTCCACCTTGACAGGGGACTATGGCTACACCTTC

j_gene: TRBJ1-6
v_gene: TRBV27
d_gene: TRBD1
abundance: .
CDR3aa: CASSPTDRGNSPLHF
CDR3nt: TGTGCCAGCAGCCCGACGGACAGGGGTAATTCACCCCTCCACTTT

j_gene: TRBJ2-1
v_gene: TRBV6-4
d_gene: .
abundance: .
CDR3aa: CASSGGEGGPQFF
CDR3nt: TGTGCCAGCAGTGGCGGGGAGGGGGGCCCGCAGTTCTTC

j_gene: TRBJ1-2
v_gene: TRBV4-2
d_gene: TRBD1
abundance: .
CDR3aa: CASSQARGQDYGYTF
CDR3nt: TGTGCCAGCAGCCAAGCAAGGGGACAGGACTATGGCTACACCTTC

j_gene: TRBJ1-5
v_gene: TRBV14
d_gene: TRBD1
abundance: .
CDR3aa: CASSLGQGNQPQHF
CDR3nt: TGTGCCAGCAGCCTGGGACAGGGTAATCAGCCCCAGCATTTT

j_gene: TRBJ2-7
v_gene: TRBV5-1
d_gene: TRBD1
abundance: .
CDR3aa: CASSPGTGGFYEQYF
CDR3nt: TGCGCCAGCAGCCCAGGGACAGGGGGCTTCTACGAGCAGTACTTC

j_gene: TRBJ2-3
v_gene: TRBV7-6
d_gene: .
abundance: .
CDR3aa: CASSPQSAADTQYF
CDR3nt: TGTGCCAGCAGCCCGCAGTCGGCGGCAGATACGCAGTATTTT

j_gene: TRBJ2-4
v_gene: TRBV20-1
d_gene: .
abundance: .
CDR3aa: CSATGEGSLYF
CDR3nt: TGCAGTGCTACAGGGGAAGGATCCTTGTACTTC

j_gene: TRBJ2-4
v_gene: TRBV5-4
d_gene: TRBD2
abundance: .
CDR3aa: CASSLAVASGGGKIQYF
CDR3nt: TGTGCCAGCAGCTTGGCCGTTGCTAGCGGGGGAGGGAAGATTCAGTACTTC

j_gene: TRBJ2-7
v_gene: TRBV13
d_gene: .
abundance: .
CDR3aa: CASSFLQYEQYF
CDR3nt: TGTGCCAGCAGCTTTTTACAGTACGAGCAGTACTTC

j_gene: TRBJ2-1
v_gene: TRBV30
d_gene: TRBD1
abundance: .
CDR3aa: CAWSGTGGSYNEQFF
CDR3nt: TGTGCCTGGAGTGGGACAGGGGGCTCCTACAATGAGCAGTTCTTC

j_gene: TRBJ1-4
v_gene: TRBV7-2
d_gene: TRBD1
abundance: .
CDR3aa: CASSFGTGNEKLFF
CDR3nt: TGTGCCAGCAGCTTCGGGACAGGGAATGAAAAACTGTTTTTT

j_gene: TRBJ2-5
v_gene: TRBV10-1
d_gene: .
abundance: .
CDR3aa: CASSDGFQETQYF
CDR3nt: TGCGCCAGCAGTGACGGTTTCCAAGAGACCCAGTACTTC

j_gene: TRBJ2-3
v_gene: TRBV4-2
d_gene: TRBD2
abundance: .
CDR3aa: CASSQEPWGRGVPDTQYF
CDR3nt: TGTGCCAGCAGCCAAGAACCCTGGGGGCGGGGGGTCCCCGATACGCAGTATTTT

j_gene: TRBJ2-7
v_gene: TRBV13
d_gene: TRBD1
abundance: .
CDR3aa: CASSTGGTSYEQYF
CDR3nt: TGTGCCAGCAGCACAGGGGGGACTTCCTACGAGCAGTACTTC

j_gene: TRBJ1-2
v_gene: TRBV7-2
d_gene: TRBD1
abundance: .
CDR3aa: CASSRLGDSIGGYTF
CDR3nt: TGTGCCAGCAGCCGCTTGGGGGACAGTATAGGTGGCTACACCTTC

j_gene: TRBJ2-5
v_gene: TRBV27
d_gene: .
abundance: .
CDR3aa: CASRTEQETQYF
CDR3nt: TGTGCCAGCAGAACAGAGCAAGAGACCCAGTACTTC

j_gene: TRBJ2-5
v_gene: TRBV27
d_gene: TRBD1
abundance: .
CDR3aa: CASSPTGVQETQYF
CDR3nt: TGTGCCAGCAGTCCCACAGGGGTCCAGGAGACCCAGTACTTC

j_gene: TRBJ2-2
v_gene: TRBV10-2
d_gene: .
abundance: .
CDR3aa: CASSFTGNTGELFF
CDR3nt: TGCGCCAGCAGTTTCACAGGGAACACCGGGGAGCTGTTTTTT

j_gene: TRBJ2-1
v_gene: TRBV7-9
d_gene: .
abundance: few
CDR3aa: CASTSDSLSYNEQFF
CDR3nt: TGTGCCAGCACCTCGGACAGTCTCTCCTACAATGAGCAGTTCTTC

j_gene: TRBJ1-6
v_gene: TRBV5-1
d_gene: TRBD1
abundance: .
CDR3aa: CASSPSGQSHNSPLHF
CDR3nt: TGCGCCAGCAGCCCCTCGGGACAGAGCCATAATTCACCCCTCCACTTT

j_gene: TRBJ1-5
v_gene: TRBV2
d_gene: TRBD1
abundance: .
CDR3aa: CASSGTGGSNQPQHF
CDR3nt: TGTGCCAGCAGTGGGACAGGGGGTTCCAATCAGCCCCAGCATTTT

j_gene: TRBJ2-7
v_gene: TRBV18
d_gene: .
abundance: .
CDR3aa: CASSRTPQIKSYEQYF
CDR3nt: TGTGCCAGCTCACGGACACCACAAATTAAAAGCTACGAGCAGTACTTC

j_gene: TRBJ1-4
v_gene: TRBV19
d_gene: .
abundance: .
CDR3aa: CASRRGEKLFF
CDR3nt: TGTGCCAGCCGTAGGGGGGAAAAACTGTTTTTT

j_gene: TRBJ2-1
v_gene: TRBV25-1
d_gene: TRBD2
abundance: .
CDR3aa: CASSARGGGPSNEQFF
CDR3nt: TGTGCCAGCAGTGCAAGAGGCGGGGGGCCCTCCAATGAGCAGTTCTTC

j_gene: TRBJ2-7
v_gene: TRBV10-1
d_gene: TRBD2
abundance: .
CDR3aa: CASSDGLAGTYEQYF
CDR3nt: TGCGCCAGCAGTGACGGACTAGCGGGTACCTACGAGCAGTACTTC

j_gene: TRBJ2-1
v_gene: TRBV7-2
d_gene: TRBD2
abundance: .
CDR3aa: CASSLRRGGSSYNEQFF
CDR3nt: TGTGCCAGCAGCTTAAGGCGGGGGGGGAGCTCCTACAATGAGCAGTTCTTC

j_gene: TRBJ1-1
v_gene: TRBV7-3
d_gene: TRBD1
abundance: .
CDR3aa: CASSLRGGQGPNTEAFF
CDR3nt: TGTGCCAGCAGCTTAAGGGGGGGACAGGGCCCGAACACTGAAGCTTTCTTT

j_gene: TRBJ2-3
v_gene: TRBV5-5
d_gene: TRBD1
abundance: .
CDR3aa: CASSWNGQATDTQYF
CDR3nt: TGTGCCAGCAGCTGGAACGGACAGGCCACAGATACGCAGTATTTT

j_gene: TRBJ1-1
v_gene: TRBV11-3
d_gene: TRBD1
abundance: .
CDR3aa: CASSWGTGGNTEAFF
CDR3nt: TGTGCCAGCAGCTGGGGGACAGGAGGTAACACTGAAGCTTTCTTT

j_gene: TRBJ2-6
v_gene: TRBV6-1
d_gene: .
abundance: .
CDR3aa: CASSELSSGANVLTF
CDR3nt: TGTGCCAGCAGTGAATTGAGCTCTGGGGCCAACGTCCTGACTTTC

j_gene: TRBJ2-7
v_gene: TRBV6-5
d_gene: TRBD1
abundance: .
CDR3aa: CASSRGQGAYEQYF
CDR3nt: TGTGCCAGCAGCCGAGGACAGGGGGCCTACGAGCAGTACTTC

j_gene: TRBJ2-1
v_gene: TRBV4-1
d_gene: .
abundance: .
CDR3aa: CASSQAGNNEQFF
CDR3nt: TGCGCCAGCAGTCAAGCAGGGAACAATGAGCAGTTCTTC

j_gene: TRBJ1-1
v_gene: TRBV19
d_gene: .
abundance: .
CDR3aa: CATTHTWTEAFF
CDR3nt: TGTGCCACCACCCATACATGGACTGAAGCTTTCTTT

j_gene: TRBJ1-2
v_gene: TRBV5-3
d_gene: TRBD1
abundance: .
CDR3aa: CARSPSLGTGGAPHENYGYTF
CDR3nt: TGTGCCAGAAGCCCGTCCCTGGGGACAGGGGGTGCCCCTCACGAAAACTATGGCTACACCTTC

j_gene: TRBJ1-5
v_gene: TRBV6-1
d_gene: .
abundance: .
CDR3aa: CASSGRGILDNQPQHF
CDR3nt: TGTGCCAGCAGTGGAAGGGGCATTTTAGACAATCAGCCCCAGCATTTT

j_gene: TRBJ2-3
v_gene: TRBV9
d_gene: TRBD2
abundance: .
CDR3aa: CASSDSGGRTDTQYF
CDR3nt: TGTGCCAGCAGCGATAGCGGGGGGCGCACAGATACGCAGTATTTT

j_gene: TRBJ2-1
v_gene: TRBV5-1
d_gene: .
abundance: once
CDR3aa: CASSLEPGPQLYNEQFF
CDR3nt: TGCGCCAGCAGCTTGGAGCCGGGTCCGCAGCTTTACAATGAGCAGTTCTTC

j_gene: TRBJ1-1
v_gene: TRBV7-9
d_gene: TRBD1
abundance: .
CDR3aa: CASSRDREAFF
CDR3nt: TGTGCCAGCAGCCGGGACAGGGAAGCTTTCTTT

j_gene: TRBJ1-1
v_gene: TRBV9
d_gene: .
abundance: few
CDR3aa: CASSVASGNTEAFF
CDR3nt: TGTGCCAGCAGCGTGGCGTCGGGGAACACTGAAGCTTTCTTT

j_gene: TRBJ1-1
v_gene: TRBV19
d_gene: .
abundance: .
CDR3aa: CASSITGGTEAFF
CDR3nt: TGTGCCAGTAGTATAACGGGGGGCACTGAAGCTTTCTTT

j_gene: TRBJ2-7
v_gene: TRBV20-1
d_gene: TRBD2
abundance: .
CDR3aa: CSASRGDEQYF
CDR3nt: TGCAGTGCTAGTCGGGGGGACGAGCAGTACTTC

j_gene: TRBJ2-7
v_gene: TRBV29-1
d_gene: TRBD1
abundance: .
CDR3aa: CSVEDVGTGSYEQYF
CDR3nt: TGCAGCGTTGAGGATGTGGGGACAGGGTCCTACGAGCAGTACTTC

j_gene: TRBJ2-7
v_gene: TRBV6-1
d_gene: TRBD1
abundance: .
CDR3aa: CASSGGTVGGKWDF
CDR3nt: TGTGCCAGCAGTGGGGGGACAGTAGGTGGAAAGTGGGACTTC

j_gene: TRBJ2-3
v_gene: TRBV10-2
d_gene: TRBD2
abundance: .
CDR3aa: CASSDRIAGSDTQYF
CDR3nt: TGCGCCAGCAGTGATAGAATAGCGGGGAGTGATACGCAGTATTTT

j_gene: TRBJ2-7
v_gene: TRBV19
d_gene: .
abundance: .
CDR3aa: CASSKTGEQYF
CDR3nt: TGTGCCAGTAGTAAGACTGGGGAGCAGTACTTC

j_gene: TRBJ1-3
v_gene: TRBV19
d_gene: .
abundance: .
CDR3aa: CASSIREGSGNTIYF
CDR3nt: TGTGCCAGTAGTATCCGGGAGGGGAGTGGAAACACCATATATTTT

j_gene: TRBJ1-1
v_gene: TRBV5-1
d_gene: TRBD1
abundance: .
CDR3aa: CASSLDADRGRVTEAFF
CDR3nt: TGCGCCAGCAGCTTGGATGCCGACAGGGGGAGAGTCACTGAAGCTTTCTTT

j_gene: TRBJ2-2
v_gene: TRBV29-1
d_gene: TRBD2
abundance: .
CDR3aa: CSAYRIAGGSGELFF
CDR3nt: TGCAGCGCATACAGAATAGCGGGGGGCTCCGGGGAGCTGTTTTTT

j_gene: TRBJ1-6
v_gene: TRBV15
d_gene: TRBD1
abundance: .
CDR3aa: CATSRGTDRGHSPLHF
CDR3nt: TGTGCCACCAGCAGAGGTACCGACAGGGGGCATTCACCCCTCCACTTT